This T cell receptor beta chain was obtained from a study of T cells in Graves' hyperthyroidism and ophthalmopathy. Across the study: Peripheral blood draws took place at initial diagnosis, ahead of any treatment.

Overall study results and limits: Blood also held most thyroid clonotypes expanded beyond 0.001.

Germline CDR1 MNHEY, CDR2 SMNVEV (reference sequence). V lost 7 bases and J 3 bases, leaving 15 bases between the germline ends. This CDR3 comprises 14 residues. A Clinical Activity Score of at least 3, a NOSPECS grade of at least 4 and a duration under 3 months were recorded in the ophthalmopathy patients. Diagnostic decisions used clinical symptoms, serum thyroxine and TRAb, thyroid ultrasound and orbital computed tomography. TCR beta CDR3 regions were amplified from RNA transcripts. An initial round of RT-PCR targeting the TCR CDR3 relied on the HTBI primer set. One entry per CDR3 protein, called by TCRdb with MiXCR from the multiplex PCR reads. The data contain around 300,000 distinct CDR3 sequences, roughly 22% of them singletons. The table lists this clonotype with many counts. No antigen is known for it.

The TCR was taken from a man under 40 with Graves' ophthalmopathy. This chain links TRBV27 with TRBJ1-1; D gene uncertain. Sequenced material: blood. CDR3 region: CASKPGRRYTEAFF. Written as DNA, the CDR3 is TGTGCCAGCAAGCCAGGCCGTAGGTACACTGAAGCTTTCTTT.